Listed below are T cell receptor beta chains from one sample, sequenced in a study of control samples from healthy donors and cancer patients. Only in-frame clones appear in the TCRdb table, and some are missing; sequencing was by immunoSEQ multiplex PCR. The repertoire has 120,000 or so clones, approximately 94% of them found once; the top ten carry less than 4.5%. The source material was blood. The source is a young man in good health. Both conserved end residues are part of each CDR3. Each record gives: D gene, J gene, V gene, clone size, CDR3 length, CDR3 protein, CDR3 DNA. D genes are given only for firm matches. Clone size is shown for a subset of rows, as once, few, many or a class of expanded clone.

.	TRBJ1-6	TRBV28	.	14	CASSLGGGSSPLHF	TGTGCCAGCAGTTTAGGCGGGGGTAGTTCACCCCTCCACTTT
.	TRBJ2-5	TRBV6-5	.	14	CASSPKLLQETQYF	TGTGCCAGCAGTCCTAAGCTTCTCCAAGAGACCCAGTACTTC
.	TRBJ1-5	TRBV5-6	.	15	CASSLSTDRKEFQHF	TGTGCCAGCAGTCTGTCGACAGATAGAAAGGAATTCCAGCATTTT
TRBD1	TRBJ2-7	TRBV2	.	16	CASSELGTGAIYEQYF	TGTGCCAGCAGTGAATTGGGGACAGGCGCCATTTACGAGCAGTACTTC
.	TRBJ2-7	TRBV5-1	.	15	CASSPRPDYSYEQYF	TGCGCCAGCAGCCCGAGACCGGACTACTCCTACGAGCAGTACTTC
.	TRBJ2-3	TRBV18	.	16	CASSPSAGASGNTQYF	TGTGCCAGCTCACCATCGGCAGGGGCGAGTGGGAATACGCAGTATTTT
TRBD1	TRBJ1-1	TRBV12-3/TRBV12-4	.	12	CASTETGAEAFF	TGTGCCAGCACCGAGACAGGGGCTGAAGCTTTCTTT
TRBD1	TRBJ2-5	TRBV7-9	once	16	CASSGWSGTVQETQYF	TGTGCCAGCAGCGGTTGGTCCGGGACAGTACAAGAGACCCAGTACTTC
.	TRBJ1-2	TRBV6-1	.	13	CASSEGAGYGYTF	TGTGCCAGCAGTGAAGGGGCCGGGTATGGCTACACCTTC
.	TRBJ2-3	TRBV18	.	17	CASSPPVFGPGTDTQYF	.
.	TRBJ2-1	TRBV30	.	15	CAWSVNGHLYNEQFF	TGTGCCTGGAGTGTGAACGGACACTTATACAATGAGCAGTTCTTC
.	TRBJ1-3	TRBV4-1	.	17	CASSQPGIGWKGNTIYF	TGCGCCAGCAGCCAACCCGGAATAGGCTGGAAGGGAAACACCATATATTTT
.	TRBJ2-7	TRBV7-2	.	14	CASSGGGISYEQYF	TGTGCCAGCAGCGGAGGCGGTATTTCCTACGAGCAGTACTTC
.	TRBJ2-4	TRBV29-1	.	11	CSAVQGNIQYF	TGCAGCGCCGTACAGGGAAACATTCAGTACTTC
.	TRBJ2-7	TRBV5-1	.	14	CASSLAGRSYEQYF	TGCGCCAGCAGCTTGGCCGGCAGATCCTACGAGCAGTACTTC
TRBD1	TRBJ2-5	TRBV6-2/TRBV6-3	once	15	CASSSRTGGMETQYF	TGTGCCAGCAGTTCCCGGACAGGGGGTATGGAGACCCAGTACTTC
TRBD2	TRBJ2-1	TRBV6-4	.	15	CASSELAGSYNEQFF	TGTGCCAGCAGTGAACTAGCGGGGTCCTACAATGAGCAGTTCTTC
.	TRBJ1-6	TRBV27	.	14	CASRQSSYNSPLHF	TGTGCCAGCCGGCAAAGCTCCTATAATTCACCCCTCCACTTT
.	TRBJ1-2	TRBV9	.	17	CASSVATVGRQRDGYTF	TGTGCCAGCAGCGTAGCTACGGTGGGACGGCAGCGGGATGGCTACACCTTC
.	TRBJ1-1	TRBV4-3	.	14	CASSQDSRGTEAFF	TGCGCCAGCAGCCAAGATAGCAGGGGAACTGAAGCTTTCTTT
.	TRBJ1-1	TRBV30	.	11	CAWSRSTEAFF	TGTGCCTGGAGTAGGAGTACTGAAGCTTTCTTT
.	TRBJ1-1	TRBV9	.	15	CASSVDGRGNTEAFF	TGTGCCAGCAGCGTAGACGGACGGGGGAACACTGAAGCTTTCTTT
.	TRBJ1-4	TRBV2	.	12	CASGQPGEKLFF	TGTGCCAGCGGACAGCCGGGCGAAAAACTGTTTTTT
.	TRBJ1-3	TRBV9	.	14	CASSVPGSGNTIYF	TGTGCCAGCAGCGTCCCAGGCTCTGGAAACACCATATATTTT
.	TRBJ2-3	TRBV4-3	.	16	CASSLQPVASTDTQYF	TGCGCCAGCAGCCTACAACCAGTTGCTAGCACAGATACGCAGTATTTT
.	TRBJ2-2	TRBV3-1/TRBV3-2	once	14	CASSPRGNTGELFF	TGTGCCAGCAGCCCCCGAGGGAACACCGGGGAGCTGTTTTTT
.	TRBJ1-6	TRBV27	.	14	CASTSFRAYSPLHF	TGTGCCAGCACCTCATTTCGGGCCTACTCACCCCTCCACTTT
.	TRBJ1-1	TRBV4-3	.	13	CASSPGEGTEAFF	TGCGCCAGCAGCCCGGGTGAGGGCACTGAAGCTTTCTTT
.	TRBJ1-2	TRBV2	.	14	CASSEDIAGYGYTF	TGTGCCAGCAGTGAAGATATAGCGGGCTATGGCTACACCTTC
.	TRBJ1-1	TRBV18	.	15	CASSPASAINTEAFF	TGTGCCAGCTCACCAGCCAGCGCCATTAACACTGAAGCTTTCTTT
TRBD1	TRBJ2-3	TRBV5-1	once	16	CASSTRQGEGTDTQYF	TGCGCCAGCAGCACAAGACAGGGAGAGGGAACAGATACGCAGTATTTT
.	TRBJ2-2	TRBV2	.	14	CASRRDTNTGELFF	TGTGCCAGCAGGAGAGACACGAACACCGGGGAGCTGTTTTTT
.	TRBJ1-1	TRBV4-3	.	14	CASSQDTSPGGAFF	TGCGCCAGCAGCCAGGATACCTCCCCCGGAGGAGCTTTCTTT
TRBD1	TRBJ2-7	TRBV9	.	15	CASSPQGQGFYEQYF	TGTGCCAGCAGCCCCCAGGGACAGGGGTTCTACGAGCAGTACTTC
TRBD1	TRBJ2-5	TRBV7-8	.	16	CASSFDRGTGQETQYF	TGTGCCAGCAGCTTCGACAGGGGAACGGGCCAGGAGACCCAGTACTTC
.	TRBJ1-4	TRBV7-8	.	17	CASSPELGQRTNEKLFF	TGTGCCAGCAGCCCCGAACTAGGACAGCGCACTAATGAAAAACTGTTTTTT
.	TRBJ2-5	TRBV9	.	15	CASPDGTYGQETQYF	TGTGCCAGCCCAGACGGTACCTATGGGCAAGAGACCCAGTACTTC
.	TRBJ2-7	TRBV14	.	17	CASSQDMGQRGSYEQYF	TGTGCCAGCAGCCAGGACATGGGACAGCGGGGCTCCTACGAGCAGTACTTC
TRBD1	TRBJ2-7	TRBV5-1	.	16	CASSSLGGTGSHEQYF	TGCGCCAGCAGCTCACTGGGGGGGACAGGGTCCCACGAGCAGTACTTC
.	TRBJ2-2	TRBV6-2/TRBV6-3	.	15	CASSSDSSRTGELFF	TGTGCCAGCAGCTCTGACAGCTCGAGGACCGGGGAGCTGTTTTTT
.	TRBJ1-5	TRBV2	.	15	CASSVQQISNQPQHF	TGTGCCAGCAGTGTTCAACAGATTAGCAATCAGCCCCAGCATTTT
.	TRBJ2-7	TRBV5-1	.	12	CASSRETYEQYF	TGCGCCAGCTCCCGGGAAACCTACGAGCAGTACTTC
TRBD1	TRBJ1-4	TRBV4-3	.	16	CASSHSTGTADEKLFF	TGCGCCAGCAGCCACTCAACCGGGACAGCCGATGAAAAACTGTTTTTT
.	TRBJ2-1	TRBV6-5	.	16	CASSYLLAGSYNEQFF	TGTGCCAGCAGTTACCTACTAGCAGGCTCCTACAATGAGCAGTTCTTC
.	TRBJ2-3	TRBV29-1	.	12	CSVARYADTQYF	TGCAGCGTTGCCCGCTATGCAGATACGCAGTATTTT
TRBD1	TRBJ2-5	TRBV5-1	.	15	CASSLQGGLQETQYF	TGCGCCAGCAGCTTACAGGGGGGCCTCCAAGAGACCCAGTACTTC